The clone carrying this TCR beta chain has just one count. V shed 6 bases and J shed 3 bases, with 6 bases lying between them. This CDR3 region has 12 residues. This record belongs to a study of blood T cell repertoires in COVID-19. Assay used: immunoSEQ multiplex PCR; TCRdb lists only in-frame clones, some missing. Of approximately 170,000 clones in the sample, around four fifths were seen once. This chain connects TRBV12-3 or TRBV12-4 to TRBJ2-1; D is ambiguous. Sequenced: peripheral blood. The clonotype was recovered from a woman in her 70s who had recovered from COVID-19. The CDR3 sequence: CASSPVYNEQFF. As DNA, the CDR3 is TGTGCCAGCAGCCCAGTCTACAATGAGCAGTTCTTC.